A single sample gave rise to the 32 T cell receptor beta chains below, sequenced in a study of blood T cell repertoires in COVID-19. Some clones are missing from TCRdb's copy, which holds only in-frame ones; the method was immunoSEQ multiplex PCR. Here the sample spans more than 110,000 clones, less than 85% being singletons. The sample comprised peripheral blood. The receptors here all came from a human donor in a cohort sampled during active COVID-19.

This sequence joins TRBV19 and TRBJ1-1; 7 bases fit TRBD1. This CDR3 comprises 13 residues. With V trimmed by 10 bases and J by 4 bases, 9 bases remained unmatched. From germline, CDR1 is LNHDA and CDR2 SQIVND (reference sequence). The CDR3, as DNA: TGTGCCACTAACAGGGGTCAGGCCACTGAAGCTTTCTTT. As protein: CATNRGQATEAFF.

The chain recombines TRBV2 with TRBJ1-4; tentatively, D is TRBD1 (5 bases). Germline-derived CDR1 and CDR2 are SNHLY and FYNNEI. This CDR3 is 13 amino acids long. The V end was cut by 7 bases, the J end by 5 bases, with 11 bases between. For the CDR3, the DNA is TGTGCCAGCAACGGGGGAAGGAATGAAAAACTGTTTTTT. Translation gives CASNGGRNEKLFF.

The V call is TRBV2, the J call TRBJ2-3, with TRBD1 matching over 8 bases. Trimming cost V 5 bases and J 2 bases; bases outside gene matches: 9. The CDR3 sequence is 16 residues long. Germline CDR1 reads SNHLY; CDR2 reads FYNNEI. The CDR3 coding sequence is TGTGCCAGCAGTAGAGTATCGGGACAGGCCACAGATACGCAGTATTTT. Translation: CASSRVSGQATDTQYF.

J is TRBJ2-7 and V is TRBV7-2; possibly TRBD1 for D (5 bases). The V gene's germline CDR1 is SGHTA and CDR2 FQGNSA. This CDR3 is built from 15 residues. The V and J ends lost 1 base and 0 bases respectively, with 10 bases between them. This CDR3 reads CASSLGSGPSYEQYF. Written as DNA, the CDR3 is TGTGCCAGCAGCTTAGGCTCAGGGCCCTCCTACGAGCAGTACTTC.

V and J are TRBV5-1 and TRBJ2-3, with 8 bases fitting TRBD2. The CDR3 loop spans 15 amino acids. In germline, CDR1 is SGHRS, CDR2 YFSETQ. V shed 4 bases and J 6 bases; nucleotides not matched to a gene: 10. CDR3 amino acids: CASSTLTSAQDTQYF. Here the CDR3 DNA reads TGCGCCAGCAGCACGCTGACTAGCGCCCAGGATACGCAGTATTTT.

This clone was recorded at least ten times. The CDR3 DNA reads TGTGCCACCAGTGACGGACAGGGGTTTGGCTATGGCTACACCTTC. Encoded protein: CATSDGQGFGYGYTF. The chain recombines TRBV24-1 with TRBJ1-2, with 9 bases identical to TRBD1. This CDR3 comprises 15 residues. The germline gives CDR1 KGHDR, CDR2 SFDVKD. J gave up 4 bases and V 4 bases, and 6 bases lay outside the gene matches.

This clone showed up just once. The CDR3 protein is CASSWGAGEAFF. The DNA of the CDR3 is TGTGCCAGCAGTTGGGGCGCCGGTGAAGCTTTCTTT. The chain has TRBV6-6 and TRBJ1-1, with a tentative D call TRBD1 (5 bases). This CDR3 comprises 12 residues. From germline, CDR1 is MNHNY and CDR2 SVGAGI (reference sequence). V lost 4 bases to trimming and J lost 7 bases, with 10 bases between them.

The chain has TRBV7-2 and TRBJ1-3; tentatively, D is TRBD1 (6 bases). This CDR3 is 15 amino acids long. Trimming took off 5 bases at V and 1 base at J, with 12 bases between the two ends. Germline loops: CDR1 SGHTA, CDR2 FQGNSA. CDR3: CASSHITGSGNTIYF. As DNA, the CDR3 is TGTGCCAGCAGCCACATCACAGGGTCTGGAAACACCATATATTTT.

Remarks on this clone: This sample includes further DNA sequences coding for the same CDR3. V gene TRBV12-3 or TRBV12-4 combines with J gene TRBJ1-3, with D hard to call. V lost 5 bases and J lost 4, with 9 bases in between. The CDR3 loop spans 13 amino acids. CDR3 nucleotide sequence: TGTGCCAGCAGTACCTATTCCGGAAACACCATATATTTT. This codes for CASSTYSGNTIYF.

This chain uses TRBV13 with TRBJ2-3; TRBD1 aligns across 8 bases. The V segment lost 5 bases and the J segment 1 base; nucleotides outside the gene matches: 5. The germline V gene has CDR1 PRHDT and CDR2 FYEKMQ (reference sequence). CDR3 length: 15 residues. DNA for the CDR3: TGTGCCAGCAGCATTCCGGGACAGGGCACAGATACGCAGTATTTT. The encoded protein is CASSIPGQGTDTQYF.

This rearrangement joins TRBV9 to TRBJ1-1; weak D call: TRBD1 (6 bases). Trimming removed 6 bases at V and 1 base at J, with 16 bases between. Per germline, CDR1 SGDLS and CDR2 YYNGEE. The CDR3 runs 15 residues. This CDR3 reads CASNREAKGNTEAFF. CDR3 nucleotides: TGTGCCAGCAACAGGGAAGCTAAGGGGAACACTGAAGCTTTCTTT. The entire variable domain, with the rest obtained from reference TRBV9 and TRBJ1-1, is as follows: DSGVTQTPKHLITATGQRVTLRCSPRSGDLSVYWYQQSLDQGLQFLIQYYNGEERAKGNILERFSAQQFPDLHSELNLSSLELGDSALYFCASNREAKGNTEAFFGQGTRLTVV.

This sequence joins TRBV6-2 or TRBV6-3 and TRBJ1-5, with TRBD1 matching over 8 bases. V dropped 5 bases and J dropped 0; count of bases not matched to a gene: 3. The CDR3 extends over 15 amino acids. Germline V lookup: CDR1 MNHEY, CDR2 SVGEGT. The CDR3 here is CASSPQGVSNQPQHF. For the CDR3, the DNA is TGTGCCAGCAGTCCACAGGGGGTTAGCAATCAGCCCCAGCATTTT.

This chain connects TRBV6-7 to TRBJ2-3; unclear D gene. TRBV6-7 is annotated as an ORF whose role is uncertain. V was cut by 10 bases and J by 1 base, with 6 bases left in between. The CDR3 loop spans 11 amino acids. Here the CDR3 DNA reads TGTGCCAACATCGGCACAGATACGCAGTATTTT. This translates into CANIGTDTQYF.

This chain links TRBV6-6 with TRBJ1-2; 7 positions match TRBD1. Germline V gene sequence: CDR1 MNHNY, CDR2 SVGAGI (reference sequence). The CDR3 loop spans 15 amino acids. Trimming removed 7 bases from V and 6 bases from J; junction bases left unmatched: 14. The CDR3 loop is CASTGRQGDMNGYTF. CDR3 nucleotides: TGTGCCAGCACCGGAAGACAGGGTGATATGAATGGCTACACCTTC.

The chain is built from TRBV6-4 and TRBJ2-1, with 10 nucleotides matching TRBD2. Per the germline V gene, CDR1 is MRHNA and CDR2 is SNTAGT. V gave up 3 bases and J gave up 8 bases; unmatched junction bases: 7. The CDR3 is 15 residues long. As DNA, the CDR3 is TGTGCCAGCAGTGAGGAACTAGCGGGGTTAGATGAGCAGTTCTTC. This encodes CASSEELAGLDEQFF.

This clone was counted a few times. CDR3 sequence (DNA): TGTGCCAGTAGTATAGGGCAGACTCGACAGCCCCAGCATTTT. Its translation is CASSIGQTRQPQHF. This chain connects TRBV19 to TRBJ1-5; D call uncertain. The ends were cut back, 1 base at V and 7 bases at J, with 11 bases in the middle. In germline, CDR1 is LNHDA, CDR2 SQIVND (reference sequence). The CDR3 is 14 amino acids.

The chain links TRBV2 to TRBJ2-1; 11 bases are a match to TRBD2. CDR1 is SNHLY, CDR2 FYNNEI, per germline. The CDR3 is made up of 14 amino acids. The junction had 5 bases not matched to a gene; V was cut back by 10 bases and J by 3 bases. The CDR3 coding sequence is TGTGCCAATCTGCTAGCGGGGGGCTACAATGAGCAGTTCTTC. Translated, it gives CANLLAGGYNEQFF.

This sequence joins TRBV6-5 and TRBJ2-5, with D possibly TRBD2 on 7 matching bases. Per germline, CDR1 MNHEY and CDR2 SVGAGI. V was trimmed by 4 bases and J by 2 bases, leaving 14 bases between them. CDR3 length: 15 amino acids. CDR3 sequence reads: CASSSRGGGQETQYF. CDR3 DNA sequence: TGTGCCAGCAGTTCCCGGGGAGGGGGGCAAGAGACCCAGTACTTC.

The chain carries TRBV11-2 and TRBJ2-7; tentatively, D is TRBD1 (6 bases). Germline assignment: CDR1 SGHAT and CDR2 FQNNGV. The CDR3 is made up of 16 amino acids. V dropped 4 bases and J dropped 1 base, with 17 bases sitting between them. The CDR3 sequence is CASSSRGGGGSYEQYF. In nucleotides, the CDR3 is TGTGCCAGCAGCTCCAGGGGTGGAGGAGGTTCCTACGAGCAGTACTTC.

V usage is TRBV6-5 and J usage is TRBJ1-1, with TRBD1 matching over 10 bases. V dropped 7 bases and J dropped 0; count of bases not matched to a gene: 2. The CDR3 consists of 14 residues. Per germline, CDR1 MNHEY and CDR2 SVGAGI. Written as DNA, the CDR3 is TGTGCCAGCACGGACAGGGGGATGAACACTGAAGCTTTCTTT. It yields the protein CASTDRGMNTEAFF.

This chain links TRBV5-5 with TRBJ1-1; D is unclear. The length of the CDR3 is 13 residues. V lost 0 bases and J 3 bases, leaving 6 bases between the germline ends. In germline, CDR1 is SGHKS, CDR2 YYEKEE (reference sequence). CDR3 sequence reads: CASSLASDTEAFF. CDR3 nucleotide sequence: TGTGCCAGCAGCTTGGCTTCAGACACTGAAGCTTTCTTT.

The chain is built from TRBV30 and TRBJ2-3; 10 bases agree with TRBD1. CDR3 length equals 15 residues. With 2 bases clipped from V and 4 bases from J, the junction kept 6 bases outside the gene matches. Germline V gene lookup returns CDR1 GTSNPN and CDR2 SVGIG (reference sequence). The CDR3 spells CAWSSRQGASDTQYF. The CDR3 region has the DNA TGTGCCTGGAGTTCCCGACAGGGGGCATCAGATACGCAGTATTTT.

J is TRBJ1-3 and V is TRBV15; 9 bases map to TRBD1. The CDR3 sequence is 20 residues long. Trimming cost V 3 bases and J 1 base; bases outside gene matches: 16. Germline-derived CDR1 and CDR2 are LNHNV and YYDKDF (reference sequence). This CDR3 reads CATSRTQGAPRERSGNTIYF. The CDR3 DNA follows: TGTGCCACCAGCAGGACACAGGGGGCACCCAGAGAAAGGTCTGGAAACACCATATATTTT.

The chain joins TRBV6-1 to TRBJ2-1; 9 bases match TRBD2. After removal of 2 bases from V and 6 bases from J, the junction contained 11 bases not matched to a gene. The CDR3 runs to 17 residues. Germline CDR1 MNHNS, CDR2 SASEGT. The CDR3 is CASSELAGGPRSNEQFF. CDR3 DNA sequence: TGTGCCAGCAGTGAACTCGCGGGGGGGCCGAGGAGCAATGAGCAGTTCTTC.

The chain is built from TRBV30 and TRBJ1-6; D call uncertain. Per germline, CDR1 GTSNPN and CDR2 SVGIG (reference sequence). V lost 1 base to trimming and J lost 9 bases, with 19 bases between them. This CDR3 is built from 16 residues. DNA of the CDR3: TGTGCCTGGAGTGCAAGCACCGGGTCAATATTTTCACCCCTCCACTTT. This translates into CAWSASTGSIFSPLHF.

The V call is TRBV5-4, the J call TRBJ2-1, with D perhaps matching TRBD1 (6 bases). This CDR3 has 13 amino acids. Germline V lookup: CDR1 SGHNT, CDR2 YYREEE (reference sequence). Trimming took 3 bases from V and 8 from J, leaving 12 bases between them. DNA of the CDR3: TGTGCCAGCAGCTCGAACAGGGTCGATGAGCAGTTCTTC. It specifies CASSSNRVDEQFF.

The rearrangement links TRBV9 to TRBJ1-4, with D perhaps matching TRBD1 (6 bases). The CDR3 loop spans 14 amino acids. V lost 0 bases and J lost 8, with 11 bases in between. Germline assignment: CDR1 SGDLS and CDR2 YYNGEE. The CDR3 DNA reads TGTGCCAGCAGCGTAGGTCAGGGGTTCGAAAAACTGTTTTTT. Protein sequence: CASSVGQGFEKLFF.

This clone came up once. The V call is TRBV7-8, the J call TRBJ2-7; D may be TRBD2 (6 bases). This CDR3 spans 14 amino acids. V was clipped by 5 bases and J by 2 bases, with 13 bases between them. Germline V gene data show CDR1 as SGHVS and CDR2 as FQNEAQ. The CDR3 here is CASSLRDWAYEQYF. CDR3 sequence (DNA): TGTGCCAGCAGCCTCCGGGACTGGGCCTACGAGCAGTACTTC.

Worth noting for this clone: A read error may account for a junction end that differs from germline. The V and J genes are TRBV7-9 and TRBJ2-5; D remains ambiguous. This CDR3 has 8 amino acids. CDR1 is SEHNR, CDR2 FQNEAQ, per germline (reference sequence). CDR3 amino acids: CASSPRDF. The CDR3 nucleotides read TGTGCCAGCAGCCCTCGAGACTTC. The full variable domain, completed using reference TRBV7-9 and TRBJ2-5, is DTGVSQNPRHKITKRGQNVTFRCDPISEHNRLYWYRQTLGQGPEFLTYFQNEAQLEKSRLLSDRFSAERPKGSFSTLEIQRTEQGDSAMYLCASSPRDFGPGTRLLVL.

This chain links TRBV6-5 with TRBJ1-2; no reliable D call. Germline lookup yields CDR1 MNHEY and CDR2 SVGAGI. The CDR3 totals 13 residues. Trimming cost V 4 bases and J 5 bases, with 11 bases left between them. In nucleotides, the CDR3 is TGTGCCAGCAGTTTCGGACGGGGTTATGGCTACACCTTC. This translates into CASSFGRGYGYTF.

The chain recombines TRBV6-6 with TRBJ1-1, with 9 bases fitting TRBD1. Trimming at V came to 5 bases and at J to 8 bases, leaving 9 bases not matched to a gene. Germline lookup yields CDR1 MNHNY and CDR2 SVGAGI (reference sequence). The CDR3 length is 14 residues. CDR3 in amino acids: CASSIPGQGPEAFF. CDR3 coding DNA: TGTGCCAGCAGTATACCGGGACAGGGCCCCGAAGCTTTCTTT.

The chain joins TRBV27 to TRBJ1-1, with no clear D. The CDR3 length is 13 residues. The germline V and J ends were trimmed by 2 bases and 1 base, with 5 bases remaining between them. Germline-derived CDR1 and CDR2 are MNHEY and SMNVEV (reference sequence). The DNA of the CDR3 is TGTGCCAGCAGTTTACTAAGGAACACTGAAGCTTTCTTT. Its translation: CASSLLRNTEAFF.